One sample yielded the 14 T cell receptor beta chains listed below, sequenced in a study of T cell responses to AZD1222 COVID-19 vaccine. Assay used: immunoSEQ multiplex PCR; TCRdb lists only in-frame clones, some missing. The sample has about 180,000 clones; just over 90% are singletons. Material: peripheral blood, obtained on day 0 of AZD1222 vaccination. The receptor source for this set is an adult in good health.

This clone was seen a single time. This chain connects TRBV7-6 to TRBJ2-2, with 7 positions matching TRBD2. The CDR3 is made up of 15 amino acids. The V segment lost 2 bases and the J segment 7 bases; nucleotides outside the gene matches: 7. Germline V gene lookup returns CDR1 SGHVS and CDR2 FNYEAQ. The CDR3: CASSLRVRGDGELFF. The CDR3 DNA is TGTGCCAGCAGCTTAAGGGTCCGGGGGGACGGGGAGCTGTTTTTT.

The chain employs TRBV4-2 and TRBJ2-7, with 7 nucleotides matching TRBD1. The CDR3 runs to 18 residues. CDR1 and CDR2 from the germline V gene are LGHNA and YNFKEQ. Losses at the gene ends were 1 base for V and 7 bases for J; bases not matched to a gene: 19. The CDR3 loop is CASSQGDPWTGWVYEQYF. In DNA, the CDR3 is TGTGCCAGCAGCCAAGGCGATCCCTGGACAGGTTGGGTCTATGAGCAGTACTTC.

The rearrangement joins TRBV5-5 to TRBJ1-4, with TRBD1 as a possible D gene (5 bases). Trimming shortened V by 4 bases and J by 7 bases, and 14 bases separated the two germline ends. This CDR3 is 14 amino acids long. Looked up from germline, CDR1 is SGHKS and CDR2 is YYEKEE (reference sequence). The CDR3 coding sequence is TGTGCCAGCAGCGGGGTGGGACGCCTTGAAAAACTGTTTTTT. Encoded protein: CASSGVGRLEKLFF.

V gene TRBV27 combines with J gene TRBJ2-1, with 7 bases lining up with TRBD2. CDR3 length: 13 residues. Germline-derived CDR1 and CDR2 are MNHEY and SMNVEV (reference sequence). V lost 4 bases and J lost 10; bases outside the gene matches: 7. The CDR3 DNA is TGTGCCAGCAGTTGGGAGGGGATCGGGGAGCAGTTCTTC. Amino acids: CASSWEGIGEQFF.

V gene TRBV19 combines with J gene TRBJ2-3, with a possible D match to TRBD1 (7 bases). V dropped 11 bases and J dropped 5 bases, with 20 bases sitting between them. The CDR3 consists of 14 residues. CDR1 LNHDA and CDR2 SQIVND come from the germline V gene (reference sequence). This CDR3 is CAGPWRGHRDTQYF. The CDR3 DNA reads as TGTGCCGGGCCCTGGAGGGGGCATAGAGATACGCAGTATTTT. The full variable domain, rest sourced from reference TRBV19 and TRBJ2-3, is DGGITQSPKYLFRKEGQNVTLSCEQNLNHDAMYWYRQDPGQGLRLIYYSQIVNDFQKGDIAEGYSVSREKKESFPLTVTSAQKNPTAFYLCAGPWRGHRDTQYFGPGTRLTVL.

The chain combines TRBV19 with TRBJ2-2; 8 nucleotides match TRBD2. The CDR3 totals 18 residues. CDR1 is LNHDA, CDR2 SQIVND, per germline (reference sequence). V trimming: 6 bases; J trimming: 0 bases; junction bases outside the gene matches: 12. The CDR3 here is CASSAKARGVPNTGELFF. CDR3 coding DNA: TGTGCCAGTAGCGCCAAGGCGCGGGGGGTTCCGAACACCGGGGAGCTGTTTTTT.

The chain employs TRBV6-5 and TRBJ1-2; D ambiguous. The CDR3 is 15 amino acids. Trimming cost V 0 bases and J 0 bases, with 8 bases left between them. Germline CDR1 and CDR2: MNHEY and SVGAGI. DNA for the CDR3: TGTGCCAGCAGTTACTCGTACGGGTCTAACTATGGCTACACCTTC. Its protein product is CASSYSYGSNYGYTF.

The J gene is TRBJ2-2, the V gene TRBV5-1; 7 nucleotides match TRBD1. The germline V gene has CDR1 SGHRS and CDR2 YFSETQ. The CDR3 is made up of 14 amino acids. The trim removed 1 base at V and 4 bases at J, leaving 1 base unmatched. The CDR3 here is CASSLTGATGELFF. In nucleotides, the CDR3 is TGCGCCAGCAGCTTGACAGGGGCCACCGGGGAGCTGTTTTTT.

The rearrangement joins TRBV28 to TRBJ1-6; D gene uncertain. The CDR3 is 14 residues long. Trimming shortened V by 5 bases and J by 6 bases, and 11 bases separated the two germline ends. Germline-derived CDR1 and CDR2 are MDHEN and SYDVKM. The CDR3 sequence: CASSRGWGNSPLHF. The CDR3 DNA reads as TGTGCCAGCAGTCGGGGATGGGGTAATTCACCCCTCCACTTT.

The chain has TRBV24-1 and TRBJ1-2, with TRBD1 matching over 11 bases. Per the germline V gene, CDR1 is KGHDR and CDR2 is SFDVKD. The CDR3 runs to 14 residues. V trimming: 6 bases; J trimming: 8 bases; junction bases outside the gene matches: 7. Here the CDR3 reads CATSTGQGVRGYTF. In DNA form, the CDR3 reads TGTGCCACCAGTACGGGACAGGGGGTTAGAGGCTACACCTTC.

The chain joins TRBV5-4 to TRBJ2-2; D is unclear. Germline assignment: CDR1 SGHNT and CDR2 YYREEE (reference sequence). The CDR3 consists of 14 residues. Between the trimmed V and J ends, which lost 0 bases and 3 bases, there was a span of 6 bases. This chain's CDR3 is CASSLELYTGELFF. The CDR3 DNA follows: TGTGCCAGCAGCTTGGAGCTTTACACCGGGGAGCTGTTTTTT.

The V gene is TRBV6-5, the J gene TRBJ1-2; 7 positions match TRBD1. CDR1 and CDR2 from the germline V gene are MNHEY and SVGAGI. Trimming cost V 4 bases and J 0 bases; bases outside gene matches: 2. This CDR3 is 14 amino acids long. DNA for the CDR3: TGTGCCAGCAGTTTCGGGACAGCTAACTATGGCTACACCTTC. Its translation: CASSFGTANYGYTF.

This rearrangement joins TRBV28 to TRBJ2-3; 7 bases map to TRBD1. V shed 5 bases and J 6 bases; nucleotides not matched to a gene: 14. Germline-derived CDR1 and CDR2 are MDHEN and SYDVKM. The CDR3 contains 16 residues. The CDR3 protein is CASSPLGQTLFDTQYF. The CDR3 DNA reads TGTGCCAGCAGTCCCCTGGGACAGACATTGTTCGATACGCAGTATTTT.

The chain couples TRBV11-3 to TRBJ1-6; D possibly corresponds to TRBD1 (6 bases). The V end lost 5 bases, the J end lost 6 bases, and 20 bases lay between the germline ends. Germline assignment: CDR1 SGHNT and CDR2 YENEEA. CDR3 size: 17 residues. The DNA for the CDR3 is TGTGCCAGCAGCCGTGTGGGGGGGGCGAGAAGTAATTCACCCCTCCACTTT. Protein sequence: CASSRVGGARSNSPLHF.